These 11 T cell receptor beta chains were all obtained from the same sample, sequenced in a study of PD-L1 blockade in urothelial cancer. Sequencing used immunoSEQ multiplex PCR; TCRdb keeps in-frame clones, though not all of them. This sample has about 44,000 clones; roughly four fifths occur once, and the top ten carry under 4%. The sequenced sample was PBMCs, obtained around atezolizumab (anti-PD-L1) treatment. The receptors come from a man in his 70s with urothelial cancer.

The V call is TRBV30, the J call TRBJ1-6; 7 nucleotides match TRBD1. The ends lost 7 bases at V and 7 bases at J; junction bases unmatched: 4. The CDR3 is 12 amino acids. The germline CDR1 and CDR2 sequences are GTSNPN and SVGIG (reference sequence). The CDR3 loop reads CAYGTANSPLHF. The CDR3 DNA follows: TGTGCCTACGGGACAGCAAATTCACCCCTCCACTTT.

CDR3 coding DNA: TGTGCCAGCAGCTCCCGTCTCCCGGACAGTCGGCAGCCCCAGCATTTT. Its protein is CASSSRLPDSRQPQHF. The chain links TRBV21-1 to TRBJ1-5; the table's TRBD1 call for D was not verified on the DNA. TRBV21-1 has pseudogene status. The CDR3 sequence is 16 residues long.

The genes are TRBV19 and TRBJ1-6; D call uncertain. This CDR3 has 13 amino acids. Deletions cut 5 bases from V and 7 bases from J, with 9 bases between. Germline loops: CDR1 LNHDA, CDR2 SQIVND (reference sequence). CDR3 sequence reads: CASSEAGNSPLHF. Written as DNA, the CDR3 is TGTGCCAGTAGTGAGGCCGGAAATTCACCCCTCCACTTT.

This clone showed up just a few times. The chain links TRBV7-2 to TRBJ1-3, with TRBD1 matching 7 bases. The CDR3 runs to 15 residues. The V and J ends lost 1 base and 3 bases, in that order; junction bases with no gene match: 3. Germline V gives CDR1 SGHTA, CDR2 FQGNSA. CDR3 nucleotide sequence: TGTGCCAGCAGCTTAGTAGGGGGCAGTGGAAACACCATATATTTT. Its translation is CASSLVGGSGNTIYF.

This chain uses TRBV9 with TRBJ2-2; 11 bases map to TRBD1. CDR1 is SGDLS, CDR2 YYNGEE, per germline. The CDR3 runs 17 residues. J was trimmed by 4 bases and V by 3 bases; bases with no gene match: 8. CDR3 sequence reads: CASSGRTGGVGTGELFF. CDR3 sequence (DNA): TGTGCCAGCAGCGGGCGGACAGGGGGCGTAGGCACCGGGGAGCTGTTTTTT.

The V gene is TRBV5-1, the J gene TRBJ1-5, with 7 positions matching TRBD1. The CDR3 runs to 16 residues. Losses at the gene ends were 3 bases for V and 0 bases for J; bases not matched to a gene: 6. Germline CDR1 SGHRS, CDR2 YFSETQ. CDR3 amino acids: CASSSGDSNSNQPQHF. The CDR3 DNA sequence: TGCGCCAGCAGCTCGGGGGACAGCAATAGCAATCAGCCCCAGCATTTT.

The CDR3 DNA follows: TGTGCCAGTCTCGTCGGGGGGTGGGGGCAGCCCCAGCATTTT. Translated, it gives CASLVGGWGQPQHF. This chain connects TRBV28 to TRBJ1-5, with D perhaps matching TRBD1 (5 bases). V lost 9 bases, J lost 7 bases, and 19 bases lay in between. Germline V gene data show CDR1 as MDHEN and CDR2 as SYDVKM. This CDR3 has 14 amino acids.

This clone was seen a few times. J is TRBJ2-1 and V is TRBV6-6; TRBD2 aligns across 9 bases. This CDR3 is 14 amino acids long. CDR1 and CDR2 from the germline V gene are MNHNY and SVGAGI (reference sequence). V lost 4 bases, J lost 3 bases, and 1 base stayed unmatched. CDR3 DNA: TGTGCCAGCAGTTGGACTAGCGACTACAATGAGCAGTTCTTC. This gives the protein CASSWTSDYNEQFF.

The J gene is TRBJ2-5, the V gene TRBV7-2, with 7 positions matching TRBD2. The CDR3 spans 14 residues. With V trimmed by 5 bases and J by 4 bases, 7 bases remained unmatched. Germline V CDR1 and CDR2: SGHTA, FQGNSA. The CDR3 sequence is CASSGTGGGETQYF. The CDR3, as DNA: TGTGCCAGCAGCGGGACGGGAGGTGGAGAGACCCAGTACTTC.

The J gene is TRBJ2-7, the V gene TRBV6-5; weak D call: TRBD1 (5 bases). Trimming removed 2 bases at V and 3 bases at J, with 11 bases between. Germline assignment: CDR1 MNHEY and CDR2 SVGAGI. This CDR3 contains 14 residues. CDR3 nucleotides: TGTGCCAGCAGTTACCAGGGATTACACTACGAGCAGTACTTC. It is translated as CASSYQGLHYEQYF.

The chain combines TRBV6-1 with TRBJ1-2; D remains unclear. The germline gives CDR1 MNHNS, CDR2 SASEGT. V lost 2 bases and J lost 6, with 16 bases in between. There are 15 residues in the CDR3. The CDR3 DNA reads TGTGCCAGCAGTGAATCTTGGGGAGTCCTCGATGGCTACACCTTC. It codes for CASSESWGVLDGYTF.